Presented here are 15 T cell receptor beta chains from one specimen sequenced in a study of cytomegalovirus exposure and HLA in healthy donors. PCR primers comprised 60 Vbeta and 13 Jbeta primers. The repertoire was sequenced with immunoSEQ multiplex PCR; TCRdb's copy has only in-frame clones and lacks some. The table records 150,000 to 200,000 clones, just over 75% of them present only once. The sequencing sample was made of PBMCs. The receptors derive from a man under 40 in good health and CMV-seronegative.

V and J are TRBV7-7 and TRBJ2-2, with 7 positions matching TRBD1. The CDR3 length is 14 residues. The germline CDR1 and CDR2 sequences are SSHAT and FNYEAQ (reference sequence). With V trimmed by 5 bases and J by 6 bases, 6 bases remained unmatched. The CDR3, as DNA: TGTGCCAGCAGCACGACAGGGAATGCCGGGGAGCTGTTTTTT. It is translated as CASSTTGNAGELFF.

Turning to this clone: Because the CDR3 is missing its conserved closing phenylalanine or tryptophan, this is likely a read error. The CDR3 DNA reads TGTGCCAGCAGCGGAGGGGTTGGCTACACCCTC. Protein sequence: CASSGGVGYTL. The chain uses TRBV5-6 and TRBJ1-2; D possibly corresponds to TRBD1 (5 bases). V lost 4 bases and J 7 bases, leaving 8 bases between the germline ends. Germline CDR1 is SGHDT and CDR2 is YYEEEE. The CDR3 runs to 11 residues.

The chain has TRBV5-1 and TRBJ2-3; 7 positions agree with TRBD2. The V gene's germline CDR1 is SGHRS and CDR2 YFSETQ. J lost 4 bases, V lost 4 bases, and 9 bases had no gene match. The CDR3 extends over 15 amino acids. The CDR3 coding sequence is TGCGCCAGCAGCAGGAGTGCTAGCGGCCCAGATACGCAGTATTTT. As protein: CASSRSASGPDTQYF.

The chain employs TRBV6-1 and TRBJ2-7; 7 positions agree with TRBD1. Germline CDR1 is MNHNS and CDR2 is SASEGT. The junction had 5 bases not matched to a gene; V was cut back by 4 bases and J by 2 bases. The CDR3 is 14 residues long. The CDR3 spells CASSASGQPYEQYF. The CDR3 DNA reads TGTGCCAGCAGTGCCTCGGGACAGCCCTACGAGCAGTACTTC.

The CDR3 DNA sequence: TGTGCCAGCAGCGTAGCAGGGGGGCAAGAGACCCAGTACTTC. Translation: CASSVAGGQETQYF. The chain carries TRBV9 and TRBJ2-5; D may be TRBD1 (7 bases). CDR3 length equals 14 residues. Looked up from germline, CDR1 is SGDLS and CDR2 is YYNGEE. With 0 bases removed from V and 2 bases from J, the gap between germline ends came to 8 bases.

This clone was observed a handful of times. This sample also contains other DNA sequences that code for the same CDR3. The V call is TRBV11-2, the J call TRBJ2-1; tentative D call: TRBD1 (6 bases). The CDR3 consists of 14 residues. V lost 3 bases, J lost 1 base, and 7 bases lay in between. CDR1 is SGHAT, CDR2 FQNNGV, per germline. In DNA, the CDR3 is TGTGCCAGCAGCTTTAGGGGGTCCTACAATGAGCAGTTCTTC. It translates to CASSFRGSYNEQFF.

The DNA for the CDR3 is TGTGCCAGCAGCCCCCCCAAGCGGGGGTACTACGAGCAGTACTTC. This gives the protein CASSPPKRGYYEQYF. The chain carries TRBV11-2 and TRBJ2-7, with TRBD2 matching 8 bases. Germline CDR1 is SGHAT and CDR2 is FQNNGV. With 5 bases clipped from V and 3 bases from J, the junction kept 9 bases outside the gene matches. CDR3 length: 15 amino acids.

The J gene is TRBJ2-7, the V gene TRBV10-2; TRBD2 agrees at 12 bases. CDR1 and CDR2 from the germline V gene are WSHSY and SAAADI. The CDR3 is 19 residues long. The V segment lost 5 bases and the J segment 6 bases; nucleotides outside the gene matches: 20. This chain's CDR3 is CASSSSGGLAGTLGSEQYF. The CDR3 DNA reads as TGCGCCAGCAGTTCAAGCGGAGGACTAGCGGGAACTCTAGGATCCGAGCAGTACTTC.

V is TRBV7-9 and J is TRBJ2-7; TRBD1 is a possible D gene (6 bases). Trimming removed 7 bases at V and 2 bases at J, with 12 bases between. The CDR3 spans 13 residues. Germline V gene lookup returns CDR1 SEHNR and CDR2 FQNEAQ (reference sequence). CDR3 nucleotide sequence: TGTGCCAGCAACAGGGCCGGGCCCTACGAGCAGTACTTC. It translates to CASNRAGPYEQYF.

V gene TRBV30 combines with J gene TRBJ2-1; D call uncertain. Germline V lookup: CDR1 GTSNPN, CDR2 SVGIG (reference sequence). The CDR3 has 13 residues. V lost 0 bases and J 3 bases, leaving 6 bases between the germline ends. CDR3 amino acids: CAWSVYSYNEQFF. The CDR3 DNA is TGTGCCTGGAGTGTGTACAGCTACAATGAGCAGTTCTTC.

This clone has a handful of counts. The gene calls are TRBV10-3 and TRBJ1-3, with 7 bases that match TRBD1. V dropped 4 bases and J dropped 4; count of bases not matched to a gene: 16. Germline lookup yields CDR1 ENHRY and CDR2 SYGVKD. The CDR3 contains 18 residues. This CDR3 reads CAISVPDRDPLSGNTIYF. The CDR3 coding sequence is TGTGCCATCAGTGTGCCTGACAGGGACCCTCTGTCGGGAAACACCATATATTTT.

The chain combines TRBV4-2 with TRBJ1-2; 7 bases line up with TRBD1. Germline CDR1 reads LGHNA; CDR2 reads YNFKEQ. Trimming cost V 1 base and J 6 bases; bases outside gene matches: 17. This CDR3 region has 18 residues. The CDR3: CASSQARGVLVGLDGYTF. The CDR3, as DNA: TGTGCCAGCAGCCAAGCCAGGGGGGTTTTGGTTGGTCTTGATGGCTACACCTTC.

This chain uses TRBV29-1 with TRBJ1-2, with 7 bases identical to TRBD1. The CDR3 runs 14 residues. Germline loops: CDR1 SQVTM, CDR2 ANQGSEA. The V gene end was trimmed by 4 bases and the J gene end by 8 bases; junction bases not matched to a gene: 13. The CDR3 region is CSVGTGVSVDGYTF. The DNA of the CDR3 is TGCAGCGTTGGAACAGGGGTCTCGGTGGACGGCTACACCTTC.

The gene calls are TRBV7-3 and TRBJ2-3; 10 nucleotides line up with TRBD2. V lost 0 bases to trimming and J lost 3 bases; unmatched junction nucleotides: 6. Germline assignment: CDR1 SGHTA and CDR2 FQGTGA. The CDR3 totals 17 residues. CDR3 bases: TGTGCCAGCAGCTTAACGCCTAGCGGGAGTCCTACAGATACGCAGTATTTT. It yields the protein CASSLTPSGSPTDTQYF.

The chain is built from TRBV25-1 and TRBJ1-5; D not certain. The CDR3 totals 14 residues. Germline-derived CDR1 and CDR2 are MGHDK and SYGVNS. Trimming pared 1 base from V and 5 bases from J, leaving 9 bases between. The CDR3: CASSEWARDQPQHF. The CDR3 bases are TGTGCCAGCAGTGAATGGGCGCGGGATCAGCCCCAGCATTTT.